The entry that follows covers one T cell receptor beta chain sequence. Its target is unknown. The V gene lost 0 bases and the J gene lost 0 bases, with 9 bases spanning the gap. The CDR3 is 15 amino acids. Germline V gene sequence: CDR1 MGHRA, CDR2 YSYEKL. It was RNA transcripts that yielded the amplified TCR beta CDR3 regions. Initially, a first-round RT-PCR of the TCR CDR3 employed the HTBI primer set. Using its own MiXCR run on the multiplex PCR reads, TCRdb lists one record per CDR3 protein. The sample records approximately 700,000 distinct CDR3 sequences, less than 45% being singletons. Diagnoses were established using clinical symptoms, serum thyroxine and TRAb, thyroid ultrasound and orbital computed tomography. The sample originates from a study of T cells in Graves' hyperthyroidism and ophthalmopathy. Points from the study as a whole: Ophthalmopathy was predicted by the model a median of 6.5 months ahead of onset.

Sample: peripheral blood or thyroid tissue (not recorded which). The source of this sequence is an adult man with Graves' disease, either hyperthyroidism or ophthalmopathy (not recorded which). This chain links TRBV4-1 with TRBJ2-7; no clear D. This CDR3 reads CASSQDRGTSYEQYF. Here the CDR3 DNA reads TGCGCCAGCAGCCAAGATCGAGGCACCTCCTACGAGCAGTACTTC.